A single sample gave rise to the 22 T cell receptor beta chains below, sequenced in a study of monozygotic twins with inflammatory bowel disease (dated by TCRdb to between 2017 and 2020). Receptor amplification or capture employed 5' RACE. Sequencing used an Illumina HiSeq 2500. TCRdb reprocessed the reads and provides one entry for every CDR3 protein sequence; no DNA is given. The table for this sample records a few hundred thousand distinct CDR3 sequences. Of the sample, about 2.5% is held by the ten largest clones. The sequencing input was blood. Every receptor here comes from a human donor with ulcerative colitis or Crohn's disease, or a healthy co-twin of an affected twin (not recorded which).

V and J are TRBV7-2 and TRBJ1-2; TCRdb returns TRBD1, unconfirmable since there is no DNA. CDR3 length equals 14 residues. In germline, CDR1 is SGHTA, CDR2 FQGNSA. The CDR3 is CASSASTGGNGYTF. Full variable domain (remainder filled in from reference TRBV7-2 and TRBJ1-2): GAGVSQSPSNKVTEKGKDVELRCDPISGHTALYWYRQSLGQGLEFLIYFQGNSAPDKSGLPSDRFSAERTGGSVSTLTIQRTQQEDSAVYLCASSASTGGNGYTFGSGTRLTVV.

The rearrangement joins TRBV20-1 to TRBJ1-6; TCRdb outputs TRBD1, but without DNA this stays unchecked. CDR1 and CDR2 (germline): DFQATT, SNEGSKA (reference sequence). CDR3 length: 15 residues. This chain's CDR3 is CSARGSQSYNSPLHF.

V usage is TRBV7-2 and J usage is TRBJ2-1; TCRdb outputs TRBD2, but without DNA this stays unchecked. The germline V gene encodes CDR1 SGHTA and CDR2 FQGNSA. The CDR3 is 15 amino acids. The CDR3 sequence is CASSLDLAGADEQFF.

The chain links TRBV12-3 or TRBV12-4 to TRBJ2-2; as DNA is missing, the TRBD1 call by TCRdb cannot be tested. The CDR3 runs 13 residues. The CDR3: CASSFRGPGELFF.

This rearrangement joins TRBV29-1 to TRBJ2-7. Germline values: CDR1 SQVTM, CDR2 ANQGSEA. The CDR3 spans 12 residues. The CDR3 is CSGMGSWDEQYF.

The chain joins TRBV9 to TRBJ2-5; TCRdb returns TRBD1, unconfirmable since there is no DNA. Germline V gene lookup returns CDR1 SGDLS and CDR2 YYNGEE. The CDR3 has 14 residues. CDR3 protein: CASSVSGVEETQYF.

The chain joins TRBV7-2 to TRBJ2-7; the TCRdb call, TRBD1, lacks DNA for checking. The CDR3 is 16 residues long. Germline V gives CDR1 SGHTA, CDR2 FQGNSA. CDR3 protein: CASSLGTAITSYEQYF.

The chain employs TRBV30 and TRBJ2-1. The germline V gene encodes CDR1 GTSNPN and CDR2 SVGIG (reference sequence). This CDR3 spans 12 amino acids. The CDR3 sequence is CAWSQNYNEQFF.

The CDR3 region is CASSPNYSNQPQHF. The J gene is TRBJ1-5, the V gene TRBV18. Looked up from germline, CDR1 is KGHSH and CDR2 is LQKENI. This CDR3 is built from 14 residues. Combining the CDR3 with reference TRBV18 and TRBJ1-5 gives the whole variable domain NAGVMQNPRHLVRRRGQEARLRCSPMKGHSHVYWYRQLPEEGLKFMVYLQKENIIDESGMPKERFSAEFPKEGPSILRIQQVVRGDSAAYFCASSPNYSNQPQHFGDGTRLSIL.

V usage is TRBV6-2 or TRBV6-3 and J usage is TRBJ2-2. The CDR3 has 12 residues. CDR1 and CDR2 from the germline V gene are MNHEY and SVGEGT. CDR3 sequence reads: CASKENTGELFF.

V and J are TRBV6-1 and TRBJ1-6; TCRdb selects TRBD1, and the lack of DNA leaves this call unchecked. The CDR3 consists of 16 residues. Germline V CDR1 and CDR2: MNHNS, SASEGT. The CDR3: CASSTGGQGYNSPLHF.

The CDR3 region is CASSQVWGGINTEAFF. The chain joins TRBV3-1 to TRBJ1-1; TCRdb reports TRBD1, a call that lacks DNA to check it against. Germline lookup yields CDR1 LGHDT and CDR2 YNNKEL (reference sequence). The CDR3 has 16 amino acids.

V is TRBV29-1 and J is TRBJ1-5; TCRdb indicates TRBD1, and absent DNA this call remains unverified. This CDR3 region has 13 residues. Looked up from germline, CDR1 is SQVTM and CDR2 is ANQGSEA. CDR3 amino acids: CSVVDRANQPQHF.

Here the CDR3 reads CATSTRRRTDYSNQPQHF. The V call is TRBV15, the J call TRBJ1-5; lacking DNA, the TRBD1 call made by TCRdb goes unchecked. This CDR3 is 18 amino acids long. Germline loops: CDR1 LNHNV, CDR2 YYDKDF (reference sequence). The complete variable domain, with remaining parts taken from reference TRBV15 and TRBJ1-5, reads DAMVIQNPRYQVTQFGKPVTLSCSQTLNHNVMYWYQQKSSQAPKLLFHYYDKDFNNEADTPDNFQSRRPNTSFCFLDIRSPGLGDTAMYLCATSTRRRTDYSNQPQHFGDGTRLSIL.

This sequence joins TRBV7-6 and TRBJ1-5; the TCRdb D gene call, TRBD1, has no DNA to confirm it. The CDR3 has 15 amino acids. The germline gives CDR1 SGHVS, CDR2 FNYEAQ. The CDR3 loop reads CASSQTGGFNQPQHF.

The genes are TRBV25-1 and TRBJ1-3. The length of the CDR3 is 14 residues. Germline V lookup: CDR1 MGHDK, CDR2 SYGVNS. CDR3 protein: CASSHPELPNTIYF.

The chain joins TRBV5-5 to TRBJ2-3; no DNA is available, so the TRBD1 call from TCRdb remains unchecked. The length of the CDR3 is 14 residues. The germline V gene has CDR1 SGHKS and CDR2 YYEKEE (reference sequence). The chain's CDR3 is CASSPPTVSDTQYF.

The V call is TRBV3-1, the J call TRBJ1-3. This CDR3 contains 13 residues. CDR1 and CDR2 from the germline V gene are LGHDT and YNNKEL (reference sequence). CDR3 sequence: CASSRQTGNTIYF.

The chain uses TRBV12-3 or TRBV12-4 and TRBJ2-4; the TCRdb D gene call, TRBD1, has no DNA to confirm it. The CDR3 loop spans 15 amino acids. CDR3 residues: CASSPPGAAKNIQYF.

The V gene is TRBV12-3 or TRBV12-4, the J gene TRBJ2-5; the D gene TCRdb calls, TRBD1, cannot be checked with no DNA. This CDR3 has 16 residues. This CDR3 is CASSSPLGQGSEAQYF.

The J gene is TRBJ2-7, the V gene TRBV12-3 or TRBV12-4; there is no DNA to check the TCRdb D call of TRBD2. The CDR3 loop spans 14 amino acids. The CDR3 sequence: CASRGLGQGHEQYF.

The V call is TRBV20-1, the J call TRBJ1-2; TCRdb indicates TRBD1, and absent DNA this call remains unverified. Germline-derived CDR1 and CDR2 are DFQATT and SNEGSKA (reference sequence). The CDR3 has 14 amino acids. CDR3 in amino acids: CSARDWQGIQGYTF.